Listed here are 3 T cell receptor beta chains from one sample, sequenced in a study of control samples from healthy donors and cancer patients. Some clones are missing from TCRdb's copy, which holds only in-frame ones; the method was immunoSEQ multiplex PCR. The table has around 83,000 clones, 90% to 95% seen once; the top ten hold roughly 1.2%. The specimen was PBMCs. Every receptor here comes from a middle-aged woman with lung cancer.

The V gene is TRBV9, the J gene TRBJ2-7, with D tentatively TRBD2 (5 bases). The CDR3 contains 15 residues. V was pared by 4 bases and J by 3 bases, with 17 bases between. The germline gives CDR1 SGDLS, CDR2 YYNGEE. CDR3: CASSYGELSIYEQYF. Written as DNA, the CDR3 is TGTGCCAGCAGCTACGGGGAACTGAGTATCTACGAGCAGTACTTC.

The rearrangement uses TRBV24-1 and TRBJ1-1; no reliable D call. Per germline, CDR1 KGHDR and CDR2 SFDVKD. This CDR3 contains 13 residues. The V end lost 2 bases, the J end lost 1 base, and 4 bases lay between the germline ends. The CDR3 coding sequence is TGTGCCACCAGTGATTATACGAACACTGAAGCTTTCTTT. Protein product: CATSDYTNTEAFF.

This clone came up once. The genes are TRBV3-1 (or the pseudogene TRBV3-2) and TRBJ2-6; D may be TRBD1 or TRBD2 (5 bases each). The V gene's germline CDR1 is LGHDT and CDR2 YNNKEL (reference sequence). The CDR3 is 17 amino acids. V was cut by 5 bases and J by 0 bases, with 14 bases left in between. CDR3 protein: CASSSGTASSGANVLTF. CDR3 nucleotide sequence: TGTGCCAGCAGCTCCGGGACGGCGAGCTCTGGGGCCAACGTCCTGACTTTC.